This TCR beta chain was sequenced during a study of technical replicates of blood from a handful of donors. Clones were read by immunoSEQ multiplex PCR, and TCRdb kept only the in-frame ones, dropping some. The table has under 85,000 clones, 85% to 95% seen once. The germline V gene has CDR1 SGHTA and CDR2 FQGTGA. The CDR3 totals 14 residues. Trimming left V 2 bases short and J 2 bases short, with 8 bases between. The clonotype comes from a human donor in good health. The source material was T cells isolated from PBMCs. V usage is TRBV7-3 and J usage is TRBJ2-3; D is undetermined. The CDR3 reads CASSLGHTTDTQYF. CDR3 DNA sequence: TGTGCCAGCAGCTTAGGTCACACCACAGATACGCAGTATTTT.